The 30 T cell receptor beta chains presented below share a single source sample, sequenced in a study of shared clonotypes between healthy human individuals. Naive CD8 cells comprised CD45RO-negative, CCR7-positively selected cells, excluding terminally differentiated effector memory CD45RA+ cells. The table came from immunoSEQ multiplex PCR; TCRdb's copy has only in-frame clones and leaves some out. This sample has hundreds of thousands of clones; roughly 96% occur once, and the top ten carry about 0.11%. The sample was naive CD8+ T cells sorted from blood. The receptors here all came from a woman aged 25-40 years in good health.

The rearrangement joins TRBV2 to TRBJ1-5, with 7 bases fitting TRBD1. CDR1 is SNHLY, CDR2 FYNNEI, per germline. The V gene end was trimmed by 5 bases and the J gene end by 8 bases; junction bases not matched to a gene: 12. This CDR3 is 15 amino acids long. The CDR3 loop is CASSPTQGGSKPQHF. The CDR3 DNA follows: TGTGCCAGCAGTCCCACCCAGGGGGGTAGTAAGCCCCAGCATTTT.

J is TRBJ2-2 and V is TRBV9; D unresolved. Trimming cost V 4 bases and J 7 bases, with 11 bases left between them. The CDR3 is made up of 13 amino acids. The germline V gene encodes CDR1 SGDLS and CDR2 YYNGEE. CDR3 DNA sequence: TGTGCCAGCAGCTCTAGTTTACTCGGGGAGCTGTTTTTT. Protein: CASSSSLLGELFF.

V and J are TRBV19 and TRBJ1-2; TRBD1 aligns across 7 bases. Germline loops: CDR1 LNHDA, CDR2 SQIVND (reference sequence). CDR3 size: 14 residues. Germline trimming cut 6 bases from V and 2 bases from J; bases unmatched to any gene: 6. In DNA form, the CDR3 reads TGTGCCAGTAGCAGGGACAGAAAGAACTATGGCTACACCTTC. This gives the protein CASSRDRKNYGYTF.

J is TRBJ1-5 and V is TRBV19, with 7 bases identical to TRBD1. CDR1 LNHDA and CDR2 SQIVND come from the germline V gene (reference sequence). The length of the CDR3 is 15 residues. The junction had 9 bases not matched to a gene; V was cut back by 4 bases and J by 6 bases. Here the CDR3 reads CASSSDRDRGQPQHF. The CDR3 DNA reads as TGTGCCAGTAGTAGTGACAGGGATCGCGGTCAGCCCCAGCATTTT.

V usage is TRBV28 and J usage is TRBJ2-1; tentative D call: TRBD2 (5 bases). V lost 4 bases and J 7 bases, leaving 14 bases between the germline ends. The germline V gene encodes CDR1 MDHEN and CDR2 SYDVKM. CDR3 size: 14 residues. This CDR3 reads CASSYSPSRNEQFF. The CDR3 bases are TGTGCCAGCAGTTACAGTCCTAGCAGAAATGAGCAGTTCTTC.

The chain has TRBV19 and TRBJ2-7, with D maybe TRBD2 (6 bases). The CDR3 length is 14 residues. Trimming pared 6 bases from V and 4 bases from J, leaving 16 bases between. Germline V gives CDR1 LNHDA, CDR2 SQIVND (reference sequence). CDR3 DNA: TGTGCCAGTAGGATTGACGCGGAGGGGTACGAGCAGTACTTC. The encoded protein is CASRIDAEGYEQYF. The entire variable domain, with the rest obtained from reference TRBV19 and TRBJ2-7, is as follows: DGGITQSPKYLFRKEGQNVTLSCEQNLNHDAMYWYRQDPGQGLRLIYYSQIVNDFQKGDIAEGYSVSREKKESFPLTVTSAQKNPTAFYLCASRIDAEGYEQYFGPGTRLTVT.

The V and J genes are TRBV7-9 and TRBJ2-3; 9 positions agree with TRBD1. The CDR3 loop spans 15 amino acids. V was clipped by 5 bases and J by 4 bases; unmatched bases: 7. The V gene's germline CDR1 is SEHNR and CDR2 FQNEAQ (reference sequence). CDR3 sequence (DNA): TGTGCCAGCAGCCCAGGGACAGGGTTCGCAGATACGCAGTATTTT. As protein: CASSPGTGFADTQYF.

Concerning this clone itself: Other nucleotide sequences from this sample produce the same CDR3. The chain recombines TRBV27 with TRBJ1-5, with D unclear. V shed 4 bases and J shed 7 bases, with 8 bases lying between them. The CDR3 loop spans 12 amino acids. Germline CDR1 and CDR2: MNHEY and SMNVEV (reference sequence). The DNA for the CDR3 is TGTGCCAGCAGTTCTTCCGGCCAGCCCCAGCATTTT. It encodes CASSSSGQPQHF.

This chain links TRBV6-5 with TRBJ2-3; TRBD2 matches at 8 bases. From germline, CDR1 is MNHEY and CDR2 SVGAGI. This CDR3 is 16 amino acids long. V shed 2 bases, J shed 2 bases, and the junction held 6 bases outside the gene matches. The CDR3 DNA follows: TGTGCCAGCAGTTACCAGAGCGGGAGTTCCACAGATACGCAGTATTTT. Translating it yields CASSYQSGSSTDTQYF.

CDR3 amino acids: CASSGQAYEQYF. The CDR3 DNA reads TGCGCCAGCAGTGGACAGGCGTACGAGCAGTACTTC. The chain employs TRBV10-1 and TRBJ2-7; perhaps TRBD1 as D (6 bases). Trimming removed 4 bases at V and 4 bases at J, with 8 bases between. The CDR3 totals 12 residues. The germline gives CDR1 WNHNN, CDR2 SYGVQD (reference sequence).

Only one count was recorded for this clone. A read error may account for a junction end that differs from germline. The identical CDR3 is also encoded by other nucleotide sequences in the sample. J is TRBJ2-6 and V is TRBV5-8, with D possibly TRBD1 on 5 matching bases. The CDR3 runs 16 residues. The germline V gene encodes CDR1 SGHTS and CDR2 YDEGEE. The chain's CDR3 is CASSLLMGFGANVLTF. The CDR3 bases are TGTGCCAGCAGCTTGTTGATGGGATTTGGGGCCAACGTTCTGACTTTC.

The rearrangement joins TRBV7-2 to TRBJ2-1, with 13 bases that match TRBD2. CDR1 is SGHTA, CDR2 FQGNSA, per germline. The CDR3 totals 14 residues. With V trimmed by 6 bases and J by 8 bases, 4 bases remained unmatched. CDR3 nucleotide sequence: TGTGCCAGCAGTTCTGGACTAGCGGGAGATGAGCAGTTCTTC. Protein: CASSSGLAGDEQFF.

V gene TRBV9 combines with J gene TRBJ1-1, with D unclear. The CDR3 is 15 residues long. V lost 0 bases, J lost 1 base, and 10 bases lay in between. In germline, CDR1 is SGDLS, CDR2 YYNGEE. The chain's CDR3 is CASSVASQRNTEAFF. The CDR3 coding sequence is TGTGCCAGCAGCGTAGCGAGCCAGAGGAACACTGAAGCTTTCTTT.

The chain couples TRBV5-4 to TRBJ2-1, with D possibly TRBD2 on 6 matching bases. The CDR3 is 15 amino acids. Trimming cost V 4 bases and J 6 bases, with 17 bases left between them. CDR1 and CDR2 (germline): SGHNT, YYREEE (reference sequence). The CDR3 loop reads CASSPWRGAVNEQFF. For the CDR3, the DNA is TGTGCCAGCAGCCCGTGGAGGGGCGCAGTCAATGAGCAGTTCTTC.

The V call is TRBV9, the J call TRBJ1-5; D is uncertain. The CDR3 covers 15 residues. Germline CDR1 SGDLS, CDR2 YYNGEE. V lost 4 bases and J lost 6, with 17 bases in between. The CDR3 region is CASSTTASIGQPQHF. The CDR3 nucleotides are TGTGCCAGCAGCACTACCGCGAGTATAGGTCAGCCCCAGCATTTT.

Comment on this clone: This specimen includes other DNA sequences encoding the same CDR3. The CDR3 loop reads CASSPGTGGQETQYF. CDR3 DNA sequence: TGCGCCAGCAGCCCGGGGACAGGGGGCCAAGAGACCCAGTACTTC. The genes are TRBV5-1 and TRBJ2-5; 11 bases map to TRBD1. The junction had 3 bases not matched to a gene; V was cut back by 4 bases and J by 1 base. The CDR3 sequence is 15 residues long. Per germline, CDR1 SGHRS and CDR2 YFSETQ.

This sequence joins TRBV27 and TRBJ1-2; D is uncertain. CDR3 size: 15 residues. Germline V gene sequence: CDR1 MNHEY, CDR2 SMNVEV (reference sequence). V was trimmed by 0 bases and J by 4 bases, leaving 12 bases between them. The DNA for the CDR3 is TGTGCCAGCAGTTTATCTCACGGAACATCCTATGGCTACACCTTC. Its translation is CASSLSHGTSYGYTF.

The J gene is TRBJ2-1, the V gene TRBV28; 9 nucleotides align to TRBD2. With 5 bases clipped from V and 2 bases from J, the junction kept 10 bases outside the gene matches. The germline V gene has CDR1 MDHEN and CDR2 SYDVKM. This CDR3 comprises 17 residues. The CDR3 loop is CASSRSAGGSTYNEQFF. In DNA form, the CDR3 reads TGTGCCAGCAGTAGGTCGGCGGGAGGGTCGACCTACAATGAGCAGTTCTTC.

The CDR3 region has the DNA TGTGCCAGCGGACACGGGCGCAATCAGCCCCAGCATTTT. Its translation: CASGHGRNQPQHF. The V gene is TRBV27, the J gene TRBJ1-5; D is possibly TRBD1 (5 bases). Trimming took off 8 bases at V and 2 bases at J, with 10 bases between the two ends. CDR3 length equals 13 residues. Germline V CDR1 and CDR2: MNHEY, SMNVEV (reference sequence).

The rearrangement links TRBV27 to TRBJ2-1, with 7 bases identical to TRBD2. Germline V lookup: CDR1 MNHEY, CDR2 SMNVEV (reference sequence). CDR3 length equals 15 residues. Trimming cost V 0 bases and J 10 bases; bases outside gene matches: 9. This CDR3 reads CASSLSDSGGGEQFF. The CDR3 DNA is TGTGCCAGCAGTTTATCGGACTCTGGGGGAGGGGAGCAGTTCTTC.

Here the CDR3 reads CASSTTPYSGNTIYF. The CDR3 nucleotides are TGTGCCAGCAGCACCACACCGTACTCTGGAAACACCATATATTTT. The chain joins TRBV5-5 to TRBJ1-3; D unclear. V dropped 4 bases and J dropped 0 bases, with 11 bases sitting between them. This CDR3 comprises 15 residues. Germline CDR1 SGHKS, CDR2 YYEKEE (reference sequence).

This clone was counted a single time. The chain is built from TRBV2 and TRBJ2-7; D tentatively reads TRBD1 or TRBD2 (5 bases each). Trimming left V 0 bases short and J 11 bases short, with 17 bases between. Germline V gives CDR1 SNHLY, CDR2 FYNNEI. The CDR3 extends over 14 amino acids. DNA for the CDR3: TGTGCCAGCAGTGAAGCGGTCGGGGACGAGGAGAAGTACTTC. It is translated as CASSEAVGDEEKYF.

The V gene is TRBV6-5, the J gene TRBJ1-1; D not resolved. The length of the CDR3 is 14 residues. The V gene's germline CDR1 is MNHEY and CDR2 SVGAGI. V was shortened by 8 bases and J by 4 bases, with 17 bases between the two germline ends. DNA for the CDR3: TGTGCCAGCGCAGGCGGCGGGTTACTCACTGAAGCTTTCTTT. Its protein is CASAGGGLLTEAFF.

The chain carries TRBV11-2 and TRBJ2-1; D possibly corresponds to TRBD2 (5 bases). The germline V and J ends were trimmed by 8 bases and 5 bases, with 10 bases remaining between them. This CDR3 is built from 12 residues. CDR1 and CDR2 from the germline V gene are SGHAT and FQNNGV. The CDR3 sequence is CASAISDNEQFF. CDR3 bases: TGTGCCAGCGCTATTAGCGACAATGAGCAGTTCTTC.

The CDR3 region has the DNA TGCGCCAGCAGCTTGTACGGGGGGAACACTGAAGCTTTCTTT. Amino acid sequence: CASSLYGGNTEAFF. This sequence joins TRBV5-1 and TRBJ1-1, with a tentative D call TRBD1 (5 bases). Trimming took off 1 base at V and 1 base at J, with 8 bases between the two ends. The CDR3 runs to 14 residues. CDR1 and CDR2 (germline): SGHRS, YFSETQ.

CDR3 in amino acids: CASSFLSEWSYEQYF. In nucleotides, the CDR3 is TGTGCCAGCAGTTTTCTATCGGAATGGTCCTACGAGCAGTACTTC. This rearrangement joins TRBV28 to TRBJ2-7; D gene ambiguous. The CDR3 totals 15 residues. Germline V gene lookup returns CDR1 MDHEN and CDR2 SYDVKM. Deletions cut 3 bases from V and 1 base from J, with 13 bases between.

The CDR3 region has the DNA TGTGCCAGCATGACAGGGACCAACTCTGGAAACACCATATATTTT. Translation: CASMTGTNSGNTIYF. The V gene is TRBV2, the J gene TRBJ1-3; 7 positions match TRBD1. Germline V gene lookup returns CDR1 SNHLY and CDR2 FYNNEI. V lost 7 bases and J lost 0; bases outside the gene matches: 6. The CDR3 runs 15 residues.

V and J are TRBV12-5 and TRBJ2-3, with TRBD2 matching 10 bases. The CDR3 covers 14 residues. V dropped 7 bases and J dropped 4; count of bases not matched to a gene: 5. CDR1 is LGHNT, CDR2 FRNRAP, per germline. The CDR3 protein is CASARSGRADTQYF. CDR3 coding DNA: TGTGCTAGTGCCCGAAGCGGGAGGGCAGATACGCAGTATTTT.

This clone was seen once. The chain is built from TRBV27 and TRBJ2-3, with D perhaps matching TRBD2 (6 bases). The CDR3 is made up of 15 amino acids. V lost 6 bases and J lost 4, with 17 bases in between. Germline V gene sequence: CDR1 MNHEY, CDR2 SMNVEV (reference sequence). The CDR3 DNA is TGTGCCAGCAGAACCCTGGGGGGAGGACCAGATACGCAGTATTTT. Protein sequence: CASRTLGGGPDTQYF.

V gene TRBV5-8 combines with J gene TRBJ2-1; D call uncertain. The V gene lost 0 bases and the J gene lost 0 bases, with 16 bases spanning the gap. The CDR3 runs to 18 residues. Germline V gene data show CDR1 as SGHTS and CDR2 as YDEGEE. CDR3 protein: CASSLGVGSVRSYNEQFF. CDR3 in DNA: TGTGCCAGCAGCTTGGGGGTGGGCTCTGTCCGCTCCTACAATGAGCAGTTCTTC. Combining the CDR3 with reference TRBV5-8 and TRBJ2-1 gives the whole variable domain EAGVTQSPTHLIKTRGQQATLRCSPISGHTSVYWYQQALGLGLQFLLWYDEGEERNRGNFPPRFSGRQFPNYSSELNVNALELEDSALYLCASSLGVGSVRSYNEQFFGPGTRLTVL.